The present T cell receptor (beta chain) was sequenced within a study of graft-versus-host responses after intestinal transplantation. Study context: Anti-thymocyte globulin induction, then tacrolimus and steroids for two to four years, went to all recipients. Findings and limits, study-wide: HvG clone declines early post-transplant were associated with peak circulating GvH levels.

A remark on this clone: Its specificity is not known.

Trimming removed 6 bases from V and 4 bases from J; junction bases left unmatched: 6. Germline CDR1 is MNHEY and CDR2 is SMNVEV (reference sequence). The CDR3 runs 14 residues. The data were produced by immunoSEQ multiplex PCR, yet TCRdb's version contains in-frame clones alone and is incomplete. The sample gives 40,000 or so clones, 80% to 95% of which show up once; around 3.6% is in the top ten. This material consisted of PBMCs, taken around 730 days after intestinal transplantation. The chain employs TRBV27 and TRBJ1-5; 7 nucleotides agree with TRBD1. This sequence was found in a human patient who received an intestinal transplant, so some T cells may come from the graft donor. The CDR3 nucleotides read TGTGCCAGCAGAAGCCACAGGGGTAATCAGCCCCAGCATTTT. Its translation is CASRSHRGNQPQHF.